A single sample gave rise to the 2 T cell receptor beta chains below, sequenced in a study of cytomegalovirus exposure and HLA in healthy donors. 13 Jbeta primers and 60 Vbeta primers were used for the PCR. Here immunoSEQ multiplex PCR was the method, and the copy in TCRdb shows in-frame clones only, minus some. The sample shows about 95,000 clones, about two thirds of them seen only once. The source material was PBMCs. The receptors shown here come from a man aged 55 to 70 in good health and CMV-seronegative.

The chain has TRBV5-5 and TRBJ1-1, with 8 positions matching TRBD1. The junction had 4 bases not matched to a gene; V was cut back by 0 bases and J by 0 bases. The CDR3 extends over 16 amino acids. Germline assignment: CDR1 SGHKS and CDR2 YYEKEE (reference sequence). The CDR3 nucleotides read TGTGCCAGCAGCTTGGGGACAGGGCGCGTGAACACTGAAGCTTTCTTT. Protein: CASSLGTGRVNTEAFF.

In DNA form, the CDR3 reads TGTGCCAGCAGCTTAGTCGGGGGGCCCACAGATACGCAGTATTTT. It codes for CASSLVGGPTDTQYF. This chain links TRBV7-8 with TRBJ2-3; tentative D call: TRBD2 (7 bases). Trimming shortened V by 1 base and J by 2 bases, and 10 bases separated the two germline ends. CDR3 size: 15 residues. Per the germline V gene, CDR1 is SGHVS and CDR2 is FQNEAQ.